The clone carrying this TCR beta chain came up a few times. What it binds is not known. Using immunoSEQ multiplex PCR, the repertoire was profiled, and TCRdb retains in-frame clones only, with some absent. Of approximately 140,000 clones listed, roughly 90% were seen once; the top ten hold around 4%. The germline V gene encodes CDR1 PRHDT and CDR2 FYEKMQ (reference sequence). The CDR3 runs to 12 residues. Trimming left V 0 bases short and J 7 bases short, with 6 bases between. Sample time point: baseline pretreatment blood. Stated treatment: 15 Gy SBRT to primary tumor, nephrectomy 4 weeks later. This record belongs to a study of radiation and T cells in renal cell carcinoma. Findings and caveats of the study: Top tumor clonotypes rose in blood 2 weeks post-radiation, then contracted.

V is TRBV13 and J is TRBJ1-1, with unresolved D. The sample consisted of blood, taken from a patient whose treatment included radiotherapy and nephrectomy. This clonotype originated in a woman in her 70s with renal cell carcinoma. CDR3 region: CASSLGRLEAFF. The DNA for the CDR3 is TGTGCCAGCAGCTTAGGTCGGCTTGAAGCTTTCTTT. Based on the CDR3 plus reference TRBV13 and TRBJ1-1, the full variable domain is AAGVIQSPRHLIKEKRETATLKCYPIPRHDTVYWYQQGPGQDPQFLISFYEKMQSDKGSIPDRFSAQQFSDYHSELNMSSLELGDSALYFCASSLGRLEAFFGQGTRLTVV.